These T cell receptor beta chains were read from a single sample in a study of shared clonotypes between healthy human individuals. The assay was immunoSEQ multiplex PCR, and TCRdb's table has in-frame clones only and misses some. The sample comprises fewer than 850,000 clones, 96% of which are singletons, and less than 0.3% rests with the top ten. The material sequenced was naive CD8+ T cells sorted from blood. The receptors derive from a man under 40 in good health. The CDR3 runs from the conserved cysteine through the conserved F or W. D genes are given only for firm matches.

v_call	j_call	d_call	cdr3_aa	cdr3_nt
TRBV9	TRBJ2-1	.	CASSVGGGSVEFF	.
TRBV13	TRBJ2-7	.	CASSFFGAGTSDYEQYF	.
TRBV27	TRBJ2-2	.	CASSLVSGELFF	TGTGCCAGCAGTTTGGTTTCCGGGGAGCTGTTTTTT
TRBV9	TRBJ1-2	.	CASSPQDNNYGYTF	TGTGCCAGCAGCCCCCAGGACAACAACTATGGCTACACCTTC
TRBV7-8	TRBJ2-7	.	CASSSPPWEQYF	TGTGCCAGCAGCTCACCCCCTTGGGAGCAGTACTTC
TRBV7-9	TRBJ2-2	.	CASSLGGPNTGELFF	TGTGCCAGCAGCTTAGGTGGGCCGAACACCGGGGAGCTGTTTTTT
TRBV7-3	TRBJ2-7	.	CASSFALYEQYF	TGTGCCAGCAGCTTTGCCCTCTACGAGCAGTACTTC
TRBV12-5	TRBJ2-7	TRBD2	CASGLFLAGGGSYEQYF	TGTGCTAGTGGTTTGTTTCTAGCGGGAGGCGGGTCCTACGAGCAGTACTTC
TRBV5-1	TRBJ2-7	TRBD2	CASSFAGRDEQYF	TGCGCCAGCAGCTTCGCAGGGAGGGACGAGCAGTACTTC
TRBV13	TRBJ2-1	TRBD1	CASTLGRDRSAEQFF	TGTGCCAGCACTTTAGGGCGGGACAGGAGTGCTGAGCAGTTCTTC
TRBV18	TRBJ2-3	TRBD1	CASSLTQGATDTQYF	TGTGCCAGCTCACTGACACAGGGGGCCACAGATACGCAGTATTTT